These 9 T cell receptor beta chains were sequenced from one sample in a study of blood T cell repertoires in COVID-19. Generated by immunoSEQ multiplex PCR, the TCRdb table keeps only in-frame clones and is missing some. The data contain about 94,000 clones, roughly 84% of them singletons. Sequencing was performed on peripheral blood. The source of these receptors is a man between 60 and 75 years old with acute or convalescent COVID-19.

This chain uses TRBV24-1 with TRBJ2-6; D unresolved. The CDR3 sequence is 17 residues long. CDR1 KGHDR and CDR2 SFDVKD come from the germline V gene. Trimming took off 1 base at V and 0 bases at J, with 9 bases between the two ends. In DNA form, the CDR3 reads TGTGCCACCAGTGATTTTGCAGGTCCCTCTGGGGCCAACGTCCTGACTTTC. This translates into CATSDFAGPSGANVLTF.

With regard to this clone: Compared with germline, one end of the junction differs, possibly owing to a read error. V usage is TRBV9 and J usage is TRBJ2-7; TRBD1 aligns across 10 bases. CDR3 size: 14 residues. The germline V gene encodes CDR1 SGDLS and CDR2 YYNGEE. The CDR3 is CASSTSGTGDEQVF. The CDR3 nucleotides read TGTGCCAGCAGCACCTCCGGGACAGGGGACGAGCAAGTCTTC.

The chain couples TRBV18 to TRBJ1-2; 8 nucleotides match TRBD1. Germline CDR1 is KGHSH and CDR2 is LQKENI. V shed 3 bases, J shed 7 bases, and the junction held 16 bases outside the gene matches. This CDR3 has 17 amino acids. In nucleotides, the CDR3 is TGTGCCAGCTCACCTCAACCTGGACAGGGCGTATCTAGTGGCTACACCTTC. Encoded protein: CASSPQPGQGVSSGYTF.

This clone turned up a few times. V usage is TRBV2 and J usage is TRBJ2-3; D possibly corresponds to TRBD2 (5 bases). This CDR3 has 14 amino acids. Trimming pared 6 bases from V and 0 bases from J, leaving 10 bases between. Germline CDR1 reads SNHLY; CDR2 reads FYNNEI. This chain's CDR3 is CASRPSISTDTQYF. As DNA, the CDR3 is TGTGCCAGCAGACCTAGCATAAGCACAGATACGCAGTATTTT.

CDR3 amino acids: CASRPTGTGNTGELFF. For the CDR3, the DNA is TGTGCCAGCAGACCCACCGGGACAGGGAACACCGGGGAGCTGTTTTTT. The V and J genes are TRBV28 and TRBJ2-2, with 8 bases that match TRBD1. Unmatched junction bases numbered 7, after V lost 6 bases and J lost 1 base. From germline, CDR1 is MDHEN and CDR2 SYDVKM. The CDR3 runs 16 residues.

The chain joins TRBV19 to TRBJ1-1; 7 nucleotides line up with TRBD1. Unmatched junction bases numbered 2, after V lost 6 bases and J lost 4 bases. Germline CDR1 is LNHDA and CDR2 is SQIVND (reference sequence). The CDR3 is 12 residues long. The CDR3, as DNA: TGTGCCAGTAGCGGGACAGCCACTGAAGCTTTCTTT. This codes for CASSGTATEAFF.

Regarding this clone: Distinct nucleotide sequences in the sample also encode this CDR3. CDR3 coding DNA: TGTGCCAGCAGTTCTACAGGTAACACTGAAGCTTTCTTT. This codes for CASSSTGNTEAFF. The chain links TRBV6-2 or TRBV6-3 to TRBJ1-1; possibly TRBD1 for D (5 bases). The germline V gene encodes CDR1 MNHEY and CDR2 SVGEGT. This CDR3 contains 13 residues. Trimming removed 4 bases from V and 2 bases from J, with 8 bases in between.

The V gene is TRBV25-1, the J gene TRBJ1-1; 12 bases are shared with TRBD1. Germline lookup yields CDR1 MGHDK and CDR2 SYGVNS. This CDR3 region has 13 residues. V lost 2 bases to trimming and J lost 9 bases; unmatched junction nucleotides: 1. CDR3 nucleotides: TGTGCCAGCAGTGAAAGGGACAGGGGGCAAGCTTTCTTT. Translation gives CASSERDRGQAFF. Variable domain in full (rest from reference TRBV25-1 and TRBJ1-1): EADIYQTPRYLVIGTGKKITLECSQTMGHDKMYWYQQDPGMELHLIHYSYGVNSTEKGDLSSESTVSRIRTEHFPLTLESARPSHTSQYLCASSERDRGQAFFGQGTRLTVV.

J is TRBJ1-2 and V is TRBV30, with D unclear. The CDR3 sequence is 13 residues long. V was trimmed by 3 bases and J by 5 bases, leaving 13 bases between them. The germline CDR1 and CDR2 sequences are GTSNPN and SVGIG (reference sequence). The CDR3 nucleotides read TGTGCCTGGAGCGCGAGGCATCAGTATGGCTACACCTTC. Protein: CAWSARHQYGYTF.